The 30 T cell receptor beta chains reported below all come from one sample, sequenced in a study of T cell responses to AZD1222 COVID-19 vaccine. The data were produced by immunoSEQ multiplex PCR, yet TCRdb's version contains in-frame clones alone and is incomplete. The table lists about 180,000 clones, over 90% of them singletons. Sequences were derived from peripheral blood, sampled 28 days after the second AZD1222 dose. The receptor set was obtained from an adult who received the AZD1222 COVID-19 vaccine.

The V and J genes are TRBV18 and TRBJ2-5; D is perhaps TRBD2 (6 bases). The CDR3 covers 13 residues. V lost 0 bases to trimming and J lost 4 bases, with 6 bases between them. The germline V gene has CDR1 KGHSH and CDR2 LQKENI. The CDR3 DNA reads as TGTGCCAGCTCACCACCGGGACTAGAGACCCAGTACTTC. Translation: CASSPPGLETQYF.

V is TRBV6-2 or TRBV6-3 and J is TRBJ1-2; 7 bases match TRBD1. CDR1 and CDR2 (germline): MNHEY, SVGEGT. J lost 7 bases, V lost 5 bases, and 10 bases had no gene match. The CDR3 contains 14 residues. CDR3 in DNA: TGTGCCAGCAGTCCGAATGGGGGACAGACTGGCTACACCTTC. Translated: CASSPNGGQTGYTF.

The J gene is TRBJ2-1, the V gene TRBV7-6; 8 bases map to TRBD2. The CDR3 sequence is 15 residues long. From germline, CDR1 is SGHVS and CDR2 FNYEAQ. Losses at the gene ends were 2 bases for V and 8 bases for J; bases not matched to a gene: 8. The CDR3 reads CASSLSSGSWDEQFF. The CDR3 DNA sequence: TGTGCCAGCAGCTTATCTAGCGGGTCCTGGGATGAGCAGTTCTTC.

This sequence joins TRBV4-3 and TRBJ1-2; TRBD1 might be the D (5 bases). The CDR3 totals 16 residues. Germline loops: CDR1 LGHNA, CDR2 YSLEER. V lost 1 base, J lost 8 bases, and 20 bases lay in between. This CDR3 reads CASSQGEAGRASGYTF. In DNA, the CDR3 is TGCGCCAGCAGCCAAGGGGAAGCAGGGCGCGCGTCGGGCTACACCTTC.

V gene TRBV9 combines with J gene TRBJ2-7; D perhaps matches TRBD2 (5 bases). CDR3 size: 13 residues. V gave up 3 bases and J gave up 4 bases, with 11 bases separating them. Germline CDR1 is SGDLS and CDR2 is YYNGEE. CDR3 sequence (DNA): TGTGCCAGCAGCGCGACCTCGGGGTACGAGCAGTACTTC. It yields the protein CASSATSGYEQYF.

This chain connects TRBV29-1 to TRBJ1-5; 9 bases fit TRBD1. From germline, CDR1 is SQVTM and CDR2 ANQGSEA. With 6 bases clipped from V and 4 bases from J, the junction kept 4 bases outside the gene matches. The length of the CDR3 is 13 residues. The CDR3 is CSVLTGGNQPQHF. In nucleotides, the CDR3 is TGCAGCGTCTTGACAGGGGGGAATCAGCCCCAGCATTTT.

This clone appeared once. The chain links TRBV9 to TRBJ1-4; D is possibly TRBD1 (5 bases). V was pared by 3 bases and J by 3 bases, with 18 bases between. Germline V gives CDR1 SGDLS, CDR2 YYNGEE. This CDR3 spans 17 amino acids. Here the CDR3 reads CASSAKGMGRPNEKLFF. CDR3 coding DNA: TGTGCCAGCAGCGCAAAGGGGATGGGGCGCCCTAATGAAAAACTGTTTTTT.

The gene calls are TRBV1 and TRBJ2-1; the table's TRBD1 call for D was not verified on the DNA. TRBV1 is noted as a pseudogene. The CDR3 contains 17 residues. The CDR3 sequence: CTSSQGADTRQYNEQFF. In DNA form, the CDR3 reads TGCACCAGCAGCCAAGGGGCGGACACCCGGCAGTACAATGAGCAGTTCTTC.

The rearrangement joins TRBV4-3 to TRBJ1-2; 7 bases fit TRBD1. This CDR3 spans 17 amino acids. From germline, CDR1 is LGHNA and CDR2 YSLEER. The V gene end was trimmed by 0 bases and the J gene end by 2 bases; junction bases not matched to a gene: 9. In DNA form, the CDR3 reads TGCGCCAGCAGCCAAGATCCCCCGGGACAGCGAAACTATGGCTACACCTTC. This gives the protein CASSQDPPGQRNYGYTF.

This chain links TRBV5-1 with TRBJ1-3; 8 positions agree with TRBD1. The CDR3 length is 17 residues. The germline V gene encodes CDR1 SGHRS and CDR2 YFSETQ. Trimming cost V 3 bases and J 0 bases; bases outside gene matches: 8. In DNA, the CDR3 is TGCGCCAGCAGCTCTGGGACAGGCGGTAACTCTGGAAACACCATATATTTT. It is translated as CASSSGTGGNSGNTIYF.

This chain joins TRBV24-1 and TRBJ2-3; TRBD2 is a possible D gene (7 bases). V dropped 4 bases and J dropped 4 bases, with 11 bases sitting between them. Germline lookup yields CDR1 KGHDR and CDR2 SFDVKD. This CDR3 spans 14 amino acids. The CDR3 region has the DNA TGTGCCACCAGTGAAGCCGGGGGGCCAGATACGCAGTATTTT. Residues: CATSEAGGPDTQYF.

The V gene is TRBV5-4, the J gene TRBJ2-7; D is possibly TRBD1 (5 bases). Trimming pared 1 base from V and 6 bases from J, leaving 11 bases between. This CDR3 spans 13 amino acids. Germline CDR1 reads SGHNT; CDR2 reads YYREEE (reference sequence). As DNA, the CDR3 is TGTGCCAGCAGCTTGAAAGGGGCCCCCGAGCAGTACTTC. This encodes CASSLKGAPEQYF. Combining the CDR3 with reference TRBV5-4 and TRBJ2-7 gives the whole variable domain ETGVTQSPTHLIKTRGQQVTLRCSSQSGHNTVSWYQQALGQGPQFIFQYYREEENGRGNFPPRFSGLQFPNYSSELNVNALELDDSALYLCASSLKGAPEQYFGPGTRLTVT.

The V and J genes are TRBV7-2 and TRBJ2-3, with 8 bases matching TRBD2. CDR1 and CDR2 from the germline V gene are SGHTA and FQGNSA. V trimming: 4 bases; J trimming: 2 bases; junction bases outside the gene matches: 14. The CDR3 is 18 amino acids. CDR3: CASSSGLAGLASTDTQYF. DNA for the CDR3: TGTGCCAGCAGCTCCGGGCTGGCTGGACTAGCCTCCACAGATACGCAGTATTTT. Complete variable domain (other parts from reference TRBV7-2 and TRBJ2-3): GAGVSQSPSNKVTEKGKDVELRCDPISGHTALYWYRQSLGQGLEFLIYFQGNSAPDKSGLPSDRFSAERTGGSVSTLTIQRTQQEDSAVYLCASSSGLAGLASTDTQYFGPGTRLTVL.

This chain connects TRBV19 to TRBJ2-2; D is undetermined. CDR1 is LNHDA, CDR2 SQIVND, per germline (reference sequence). This CDR3 region has 11 residues. Trimming removed 4 bases at V and 7 bases at J, with 4 bases between. The CDR3 nucleotides read TGTGCCAGTAGTAACCTCGGGGAGCTGTTTTTT. Amino acid sequence: CASSNLGELFF.

This sequence joins TRBV15 and TRBJ1-2, with D perhaps TRBD1 (5 bases). CDR1 and CDR2 from the germline V gene are LNHNV and YYDKDF (reference sequence). Trimming cost V 1 base and J 6 bases, with 12 bases left between them. This CDR3 contains 14 residues. The CDR3: CATSRASRVDGYTF. CDR3 in DNA: TGTGCCACCAGCAGAGCCAGCAGGGTCGATGGCTACACCTTC.

CDR3 sequence reads: CASSLGGPSGSINEQYF. The CDR3 DNA is TGTGCCAGTAGTTTGGGGGGACCTAGCGGGAGTATCAACGAGCAGTACTTC. The chain is built from TRBV19 and TRBJ2-7; 10 bases map to TRBD2. Looked up from germline, CDR1 is LNHDA and CDR2 is SQIVND (reference sequence). The CDR3 has 17 residues. Unmatched junction bases numbered 15, after V lost 5 bases and J lost 5 bases. The full variable domain, its missing parts supplied by reference TRBV19 and TRBJ2-7, is DGGITQSPKYLFRKEGQNVTLSCEQNLNHDAMYWYRQDPGQGLRLIYYSQIVNDFQKGDIAEGYSVSREKKESFPLTVTSAQKNPTAFYLCASSLGGPSGSINEQYFGPGTRLTVT.

V usage is TRBV4-3 and J usage is TRBJ2-7, with 7 bases identical to TRBD1. CDR3 length: 15 residues. CDR1 and CDR2 from the germline V gene are LGHNA and YSLEER. V lost 4 bases, J lost 5 bases, and 11 bases stayed unmatched. The chain's CDR3 is CASSREGGSVDEQYF. The CDR3 DNA is TGCGCCAGCAGCCGCGAAGGGGGCTCAGTAGACGAGCAGTACTTC.

This sequence joins TRBV7-2 and TRBJ1-6; 11 bases are a match to TRBD1. This CDR3 has 14 residues. The trim removed 6 bases at V and 7 bases at J, leaving 2 bases unmatched. Germline CDR1 is SGHTA and CDR2 is FQGNSA. The CDR3 spells CASRWTGGNSPLHF. As DNA, the CDR3 is TGTGCCAGCAGATGGACAGGGGGCAATTCACCCCTCCACTTT.

This chain links TRBV3-1 (or the pseudogene TRBV3-2) with TRBJ1-5, with 7 positions matching TRBD1. The trim removed 1 base at V and 5 bases at J, leaving 8 bases unmatched. Germline V gives CDR1 LGHDT, CDR2 YNNKEL (reference sequence). The CDR3 sequence is 16 residues long. The CDR3 region has the DNA TGTGCCAGCAGCCAAGGACAGGGAATAAGTTATCAGCCCCAGCATTTT. This gives the protein CASSQGQGISYQPQHF.

The V gene is TRBV2, the J gene TRBJ2-5; perhaps TRBD2 as D (6 bases). The CDR3 consists of 15 residues. CDR1 SNHLY and CDR2 FYNNEI come from the germline V gene. V lost 1 base and J lost 4, with 13 bases in between. The CDR3 loop is CASSEGGALGETQYF. Written as DNA, the CDR3 is TGTGCCAGCAGTGAAGGCGGGGCCCTGGGAGAGACCCAGTACTTC.

The rearrangement links TRBV5-6 to TRBJ1-5, with a possible D match to TRBD1 (5 bases). V lost 3 bases, J lost 2 bases, and 15 bases lay in between. The germline V gene has CDR1 SGHDT and CDR2 YYEEEE. CDR3 length equals 16 residues. The CDR3 loop reads CASSSRGTRGNQPQHF. The CDR3, as DNA: TGTGCCAGCAGCTCCCGCGGGACTCGCGGCAATCAGCCCCAGCATTTT.

The chain combines TRBV15 with TRBJ1-4; D call uncertain. The V end was cut by 0 bases, the J end by 5 bases, with 7 bases between. Germline lookup yields CDR1 LNHNV and CDR2 YYDKDF (reference sequence). The CDR3 consists of 14 residues. The CDR3 DNA sequence: TGTGCCACCAGCAGAGATTGGGCGAATGAAAAACTGTTTTTT. Its translation: CATSRDWANEKLFF.

The chain joins TRBV7-8 to TRBJ2-7; 7 positions match TRBD2. Per germline, CDR1 SGHVS and CDR2 FQNEAQ. This CDR3 has 12 residues. V shed 9 bases, J shed 6 bases, and the junction held 8 bases outside the gene matches. The CDR3 here is CASRGGLSEQYF. The CDR3 nucleotides are TGTGCCAGTCGCGGGGGTTTGAGCGAGCAGTACTTC.

V usage is TRBV10-2 and J usage is TRBJ2-4, with 15 bases identical to TRBD2. J lost 1 base, V lost 6 bases, and 10 bases had no gene match. This CDR3 contains 19 residues. Looked up from germline, CDR1 is WSHSY and CDR2 is SAAADI. The CDR3 DNA follows: TGCGCCAGCAGATCTAGGACTAGCGGGAGGGCCGGGGCCAAAAACATTCAGTACTTC. This encodes CASRSRTSGRAGAKNIQYF.

Here the CDR3 reads CAWRSYGGFLGYTF. In DNA, the CDR3 is TGTGCCTGGAGGTCCTACGGGGGGTTCCTTGGCTACACCTTC. This chain joins TRBV30 and TRBJ1-2; TRBD1 might be the D (5 bases). The V end was cut by 3 bases, the J end by 7 bases, with 18 bases between. In germline, CDR1 is GTSNPN, CDR2 SVGIG (reference sequence). This CDR3 has 14 residues.

The rearrangement links TRBV7-9 to TRBJ2-1; D remains unclear. Trimming took off 4 bases at V and 6 bases at J, with 19 bases between the two ends. Germline-derived CDR1 and CDR2 are SEHNR and FQNEAQ (reference sequence). This CDR3 spans 16 amino acids. CDR3 amino acids: CASSSDGVRNLNEQFF. The CDR3 region has the DNA TGTGCCAGCAGCTCAGACGGAGTAAGAAACCTCAATGAGCAGTTCTTC.

The CDR3: CASRSANRGLIMNTEAFF. CDR3 coding DNA: TGTGCCAGCAGATCCGCTAACAGGGGTCTAATCATGAACACTGAAGCTTTCTTT. The chain links TRBV28 to TRBJ1-1; 7 positions match TRBD1. CDR1 is MDHEN, CDR2 SYDVKM, per germline. After removal of 6 bases from V and 0 bases from J, the junction contained 16 bases not matched to a gene. CDR3 length equals 18 residues.

Regarding this clone: Within the sample, other DNA sequences also encode this same CDR3. The V and J genes are TRBV5-4 and TRBJ2-3, with TRBD2 identical over 7 bases. Germline-derived CDR1 and CDR2 are SGHNT and YYREEE (reference sequence). CDR3 length: 13 amino acids. V lost 5 bases, J lost 2 bases, and 2 bases stayed unmatched. DNA of the CDR3: TGTGCCAGCAGTAGGGACTACACAGATACGCAGTATTTT. Residues: CASSRDYTDTQYF.

The chain recombines TRBV6-2 or TRBV6-3 with TRBJ1-5; 10 bases are shared with TRBD1. The CDR3 runs 17 residues. CDR1 is MNHEY and CDR2 is SVGEGT in the germline V gene. V gave up 5 bases and J gave up 7 bases; unmatched junction bases: 14. The CDR3 sequence is CASSTPGQGTWEQPQHF. Here the CDR3 DNA reads TGTGCCAGCAGTACCCCGGGACAGGGGACCTGGGAGCAGCCCCAGCATTTT.

This chain uses TRBV2 with TRBJ2-6, with D unresolved. Germline CDR1 and CDR2: SNHLY and FYNNEI. Trimming removed 6 bases from V and 0 bases from J, with 6 bases in between. The CDR3 contains 14 residues. CDR3 in amino acids: CASRGYSGANVLTF. CDR3 DNA: TGTGCCAGCAGAGGGTACTCTGGGGCCAACGTCCTGACTTTC.